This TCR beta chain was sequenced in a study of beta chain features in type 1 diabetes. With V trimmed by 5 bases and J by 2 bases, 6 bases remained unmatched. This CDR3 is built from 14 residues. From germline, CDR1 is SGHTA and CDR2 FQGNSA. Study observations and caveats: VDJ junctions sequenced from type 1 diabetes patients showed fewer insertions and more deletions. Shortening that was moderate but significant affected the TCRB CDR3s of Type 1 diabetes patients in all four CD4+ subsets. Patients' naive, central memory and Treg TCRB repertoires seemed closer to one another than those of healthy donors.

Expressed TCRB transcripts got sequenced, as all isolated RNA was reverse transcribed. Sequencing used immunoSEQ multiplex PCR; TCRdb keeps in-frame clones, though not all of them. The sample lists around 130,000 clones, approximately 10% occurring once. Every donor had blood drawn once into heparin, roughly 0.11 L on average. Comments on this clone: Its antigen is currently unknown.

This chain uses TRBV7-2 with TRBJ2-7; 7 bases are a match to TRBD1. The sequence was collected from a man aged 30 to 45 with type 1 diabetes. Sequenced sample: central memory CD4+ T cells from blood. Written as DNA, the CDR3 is TGTGCCAGCAGCCCCCGACAGGGCCCCTACGAGCAGTACTTC. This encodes CASSPRQGPYEQYF.